Listed below are T cell receptor beta chains from one sample, sequenced in a study of molecular identifiers for immune sequencing clone quantification. MiXCR was run by TCRdb on the PCR reads, yielding one entry per CDR3 protein. This sample has 400,000 to 600,000 distinct CDR3 sequences, with approximately 25% found just once. Sequencing input: naive CD8+ T cells from blood, with Jurkat cell RNA spiked in. All receptors come from a human donor in good health. Some libraries in this study had Jurkat cell RNA spiked in. Each CDR3 is given without its conserved first and last residue. The D gene is left open where the match is weak.

D gene: NA
V gene: TRBV19
J gene: TRBJ2-1
CDR3 length: 12
CDR3 protein: ASTFGSEGNEQF

D gene: TRBD2
V gene: TRBV6-5
J gene: TRBJ2-2
CDR3 length: 16
CDR3 protein: ASSYWGLAGEGSGELF

D gene: NA
V gene: TRBV27
J gene: TRBJ2-7
CDR3 length: 11
CDR3 protein: ATSGTSDNEQY

D gene: NA
V gene: TRBV3-1
J gene: TRBJ2-2
CDR3 length: 15
CDR3 protein: ASSPSVPGKNTGELF

D gene: NA
V gene: TRBV30
J gene: TRBJ1-1
CDR3 length: 11
CDR3 protein: AWREQVNTEAF

D gene: NA
V gene: TRBV18
J gene: TRBJ2-7
CDR3 length: 13
CDR3 protein: ASSPPGADDYEQY

D gene: NA
V gene: TRBV6-2/TRBV6-3
J gene: TRBJ2-7
CDR3 length: 15
CDR3 protein: ASSTPPGTIESYEQY

D gene: NA
V gene: TRBV28
J gene: TRBJ1-5
CDR3 length: 14
CDR3 protein: ASSYRTGLGNQPQH

D gene: NA
V gene: TRBV27
J gene: TRBJ2-1
CDR3 length: 15
CDR3 protein: ASSPSLGFATSNEQF

D gene: NA
V gene: TRBV28
J gene: TRBJ2-7
CDR3 length: 13
CDR3 protein: ASSLAPKSPHEQY

D gene: NA
V gene: TRBV7-2
J gene: TRBJ1-1
CDR3 length: 13
CDR3 protein: ASSLSAHMNTEAF

D gene: TRBD2
V gene: TRBV10-2
J gene: TRBJ2-3
CDR3 length: 15
CDR3 protein: ASSDRLAGGLADTQY

D gene: NA
V gene: TRBV9
J gene: TRBJ1-1
CDR3 length: 12
CDR3 protein: ASSVAVSFTEAF

D gene: NA
V gene: TRBV5-6
J gene: TRBJ2-7
CDR3 length: 12
CDR3 protein: ASSLGANLDEQY

D gene: TRBD2
V gene: TRBV4-2
J gene: TRBJ2-7
CDR3 length: 16
CDR3 protein: ASSQEPVRGTNSYEQY

D gene: TRBD1
V gene: TRBV6-6
J gene: TRBJ2-1
CDR3 length: 16
CDR3 protein: ASNPTGAGLPSHGEQF

D gene: TRBD1
V gene: TRBV19
J gene: TRBJ2-3
CDR3 length: 12
CDR3 protein: ASSIGQGVDTQY

D gene: TRBD2
V gene: TRBV7-9
J gene: TRBJ2-5
CDR3 length: 13
CDR3 protein: ASTSESGSYETQY

D gene: TRBD2
V gene: TRBV7-2
J gene: TRBJ2-3
CDR3 length: 16
CDR3 protein: ASSLAEDDSGSSDTQY

D gene: NA
V gene: TRBV28
J gene: TRBJ1-1
CDR3 length: 10
CDR3 protein: ASSLTTGEAF

D gene: TRBD2
V gene: TRBV20-1
J gene: TRBJ2-7
CDR3 length: 12
CDR3 protein: SAFGTSVSYEQS

D gene: NA
V gene: TRBV5-1
J gene: TRBJ2-2
CDR3 length: 15
CDR3 protein: ASSLAGTARNTGELF

D gene: NA
V gene: TRBV3-1
J gene: TRBJ1-1
CDR3 length: 12
CDR3 protein: ASSRTGLNTEAF

D gene: TRBD2
V gene: TRBV11-2
J gene: TRBJ2-3
CDR3 length: 14
CDR3 protein: ASSRRGTSETDTQY

D gene: NA
V gene: TRBV6-6
J gene: TRBJ2-7
CDR3 length: 13
CDR3 protein: ASTTFSDFPYEQY

D gene: TRBD2
V gene: TRBV12-3/TRBV12-4
J gene: TRBJ2-1
CDR3 length: 9
CDR3 protein: ASSPGTIKI

D gene: NA
V gene: TRBV12-3/TRBV12-4
J gene: TRBJ2-7
CDR3 length: 12
CDR3 protein: ASSFSHGSYEQY

D gene: NA
V gene: TRBV27
J gene: TRBJ2-7
CDR3 length: 13
CDR3 protein: ASSSPTRGAYEQY

D gene: NA
V gene: TRBV2
J gene: TRBJ2-5
CDR3 length: 11
CDR3 protein: ASSDLSQETQY

D gene: TRBD1
V gene: TRBV27
J gene: TRBJ2-1
CDR3 length: 12
CDR3 protein: ASRDRGSYNEQF

D gene: NA
V gene: TRBV6-2/TRBV6-3
J gene: TRBJ1-1
CDR3 length: 11
CDR3 protein: ASSYWDDTEAF

D gene: NA
V gene: TRBV7-8
J gene: TRBJ2-6
CDR3 length: 16
CDR3 protein: ASSLEPGVAPGANVLT

D gene: NA
V gene: TRBV4-3
J gene: TRBJ1-5
CDR3 length: 13
CDR3 protein: ASSQDGDIDQPQH

D gene: NA
V gene: TRBV19
J gene: TRBJ1-4
CDR3 length: 15
CDR3 protein: ASSILWPQATNEKLF

D gene: NA
V gene: TRBV27
J gene: TRBJ2-7
CDR3 length: 13
CDR3 protein: ASSHTKPAGYEQY

D gene: TRBD2
V gene: TRBV13
J gene: TRBJ2-7
CDR3 length: 15
CDR3 protein: ASSSSLAGGPGYEQY

D gene: NA
V gene: TRBV19
J gene: TRBJ2-5
CDR3 length: 11
CDR3 protein: ASSTQDQETQY